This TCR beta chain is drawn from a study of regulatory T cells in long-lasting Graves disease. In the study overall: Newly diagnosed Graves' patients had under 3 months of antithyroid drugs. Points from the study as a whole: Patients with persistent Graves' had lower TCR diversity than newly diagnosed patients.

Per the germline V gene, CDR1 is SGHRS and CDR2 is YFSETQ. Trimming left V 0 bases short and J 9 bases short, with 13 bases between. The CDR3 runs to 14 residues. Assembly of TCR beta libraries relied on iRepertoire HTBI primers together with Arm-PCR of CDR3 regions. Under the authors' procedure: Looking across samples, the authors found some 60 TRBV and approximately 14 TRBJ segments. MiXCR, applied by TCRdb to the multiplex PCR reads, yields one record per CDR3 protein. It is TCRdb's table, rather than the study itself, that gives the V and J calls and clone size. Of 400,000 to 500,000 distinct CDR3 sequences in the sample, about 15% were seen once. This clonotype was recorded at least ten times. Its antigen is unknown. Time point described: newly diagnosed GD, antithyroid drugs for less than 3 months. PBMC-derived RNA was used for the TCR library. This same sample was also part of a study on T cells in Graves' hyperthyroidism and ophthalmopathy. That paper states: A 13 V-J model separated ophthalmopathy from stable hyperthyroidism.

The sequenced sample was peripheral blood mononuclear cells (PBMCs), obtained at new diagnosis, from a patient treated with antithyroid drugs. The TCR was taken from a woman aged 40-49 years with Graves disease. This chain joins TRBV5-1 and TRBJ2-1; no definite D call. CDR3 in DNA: TGCGCCAGCAGCTTGGACTCAGTTTTCCCTGAGCAGTTCTTC. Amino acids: CASSLDSVFPEQFF.